This TCR beta chain was recovered during a study of identical twins listed by TCRdb under 2016. Some background on the complete study: The study deep-sequenced TCR alpha and beta repertoires from monozygotic twins, unrelated adults of various ages and cord blood to test whether fetal clonotypes persist. To rule out contamination, replicate twin experiments were performed at different times with different library preparation protocols.

On the study overall, not on this receptor specifically: Abundant cord blood beta clonotypes had fewer insertions, young adult naive repertoires showed a similar but weaker trend, and memory repertoires showed no such trend. Invariant T cells such as MAIT and iNKT could partly confound zero-insertion analyses, although diverse VJ usage argued against such confounding for most clonotypes. Recombination models systematically underestimated out-of-frame TCR alpha sharing in monozygotic twins but agreed with sharing between unrelated individuals. Compared with coincidental sharing between unrelated individuals, out-of-frame TCR alpha sequences shared between twins showed an excess of sequences with low generation probability. A weaker excess of twin sharing was found in beta out-of-frame sequences because the signal-to-noise ratio was lowered by fewer shared sequences. Because the same donors could not be followed over many years, the conclusions relied on cross-sectional statistical analysis.

Libraries were prepared through 5' RACE. TCRdb shows the sequencer as Illumina HiSeq 2000. A universal primer binding site was added through template switching, and the final cDNA carried a unique molecular identifier so that TCR cDNA molecules could be counted accurately. First-strand cDNA for TCR alpha and beta chains was synthesized from specific primers in the conserved constant-segment region. To control for contamination, each cDNA library was double barcoded with a SMART-Mk sample barcode plus Illumina barcodes. Two successive PCR steps introduced TruSeq adapter sequences along with Illumina sample barcodes. The TCR alpha and beta cDNA libraries were sequenced on the Illumina HiSeq platform using custom primers. Per the authors' processing: MiGEC processed the raw reads to extract unique molecular identifiers, while MiXCR was used to determine the CDR3 positions. For each individual, recombination models were inferred using an EM algorithm with the repgenHMM and IGoR tools. The tcR package in R was used for shared clonotype analysis, with sharing normalized by the product of cloneset sizes. Out-of-frame nonproductive sequences were analyzed to study raw recombination free of thymic and clonal selection effects. TCRdb took the public reads, trimmed them with fastp at Q25, ran MiXCR for clone calling and kept in-frame beta chains. Entries that share a CDR3 protein sequence are merged under the most common genes and DNA. What appears here as the V and J calls and clone size reflects TCRdb's work, not the paper's. The sample table lists 500,000 or so distinct CDR3 sequences, roughly an eighth of them with a count of one. The top ten constitute approximately 0.98% of the sample.

Only healthy Caucasian donors were included. The twin cohort consisted of three pairs of female monozygotic twins, all aged about 18 to 29 years. Positive isolation kits from Invitrogen were used to isolate the CD4+ and CD8+ T cell populations. From V the trimming removes 4 bases and from J it removes 9 bases, while the gene matches leave 6 bases of the junction unaccounted for. CDR1 and CDR2 are read off the germline V gene as LGHNA and YSLEER. Including cysteine and phenylalanine, the CDR3 has 15 amino acids. Here the CDR3 DNA is all that survives: 45 bases in frame from base 1. A word on this clonotype: Its cognate antigen has yet to be identified. Base qualities are missing; no much larger clone stands one base away.

The same data also contributed to another study, on yellow fever vaccine responses in identical twins. The second publication reports: According to the authors, in identical twins the way T cells responded to vaccination appeared partly convergent and partly personalized. In the study, vaccine-responding T cell clones were precisely tracked in identical twins.

The clonotype comes from a woman in her late teens or twenties in good health. The rearranged chain carries TRBV4-3 and TRBJ2-1, and 13 junctional nucleotides match TRBD2. The sample was CD4+ T cells sorted from blood. The nucleotide sequence is given as TGCGCCAGCAGCCGAGGGACTAGCGGGAAGAGTGAGCAGTTCTTC. It translates to CASSRGTSGKSEQFF.